The 6 T cell receptor beta chains below all came from one sample that was sequenced in a study of T cell clusters in autoimmune cytopenias. Multiplex touch-down PCR amplified TRB using TRB-A and TRB-B pools in one tube. TCRdb re-called the multiplex PCR reads; every CDR3 protein appears as one record, without DNA. The sample totals approximately 5,900 distinct CDR3 sequences; its top ten clones hold about two fifths. Tens of thousands of genome equivalents of blood DNA were amplified for TRB. These data were also filed under a second study, of T cell repertoires in aging, cancer and after chemotherapy.

Sequencing was performed on peripheral blood. The origin of the receptors is a human donor in good health.

This clonotype shows up as medium-sized by frequency. J is TRBJ2-1 and V is TRBV19; the TCRdb call, TRBD2, lacks DNA for checking. This CDR3 spans 18 amino acids. CDR1 is LNHDA and CDR2 is SQIVND in the germline V gene (reference sequence). CDR3: CASSIGLAASGGGNEQFF.

This clonotype counts as medium-sized (0.01 to 0.1%) by frequency. J is TRBJ1-4 and V is TRBV5-5; the TCRdb call, TRBD1, lacks DNA for checking. Germline V lookup: CDR1 SGHKS, CDR2 YYEKEE (reference sequence). CDR3 length equals 18 residues. CDR3 loop: CASSLYRDRGHKDEKLFF. The variable domain in full, with the rest retrieved from reference TRBV5-5 and TRBJ1-4, is DAGVTQSPTHLIKTRGQQVTLRCSPISGHKSVSWYQQVLGQGPQFIFQYYEKEERGRGNFPDRFSARQFPNYSSELNVNALLLGDSALYLCASSLYRDRGHKDEKLFFGSGTQLSVL.

This chain joins TRBV5-4 and TRBJ1-4; no DNA is available, so the TRBD1 call from TCRdb remains unchecked. The CDR3 is 16 amino acids. Germline V lookup: CDR1 SGHNT, CDR2 YYREEE (reference sequence). Here the CDR3 reads CASSQMRTGRMEKLFF.

This clonotype ranks as medium-sized in terms of frequency. V is TRBV6-2 or TRBV6-3 and J is TRBJ2-7; TCRdb indicates TRBD1, and absent DNA this call remains unverified. Germline CDR1 and CDR2: MNHEY and SVGEGT. This CDR3 contains 15 residues. The CDR3 sequence is CASSSDRDPFYEQYF.

This clonotype is classed as medium-sized by frequency. This rearrangement joins TRBV13 to TRBJ1-2. Germline CDR1 PRHDT, CDR2 FYEKMQ (reference sequence). This CDR3 spans 14 amino acids. CDR3 sequence reads: CASSLSGYGYGYTF.

The V and J genes are TRBV6-4 and TRBJ2-7; the D gene TCRdb calls, TRBD1, cannot be checked with no DNA. CDR3 length equals 15 residues. CDR1 MRHNA and CDR2 SNTAGT come from the germline V gene. The CDR3 region is CASSAGTGRSYEQYF.